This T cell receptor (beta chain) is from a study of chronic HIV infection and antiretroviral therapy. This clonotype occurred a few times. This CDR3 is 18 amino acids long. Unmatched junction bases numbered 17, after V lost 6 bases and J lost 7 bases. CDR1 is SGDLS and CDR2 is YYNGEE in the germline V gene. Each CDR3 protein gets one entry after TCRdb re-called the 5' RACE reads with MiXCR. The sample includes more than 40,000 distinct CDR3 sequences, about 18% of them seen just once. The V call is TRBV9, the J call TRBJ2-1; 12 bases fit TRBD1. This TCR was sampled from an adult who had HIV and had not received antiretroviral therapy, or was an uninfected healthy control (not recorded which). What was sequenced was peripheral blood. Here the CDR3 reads CASTQGTGGSVRRNEQFF. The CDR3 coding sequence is TGTGCCAGCACCCAGGGGACAGGGGGCTCGGTTCGCCGAAATGAGCAGTTCTTC.